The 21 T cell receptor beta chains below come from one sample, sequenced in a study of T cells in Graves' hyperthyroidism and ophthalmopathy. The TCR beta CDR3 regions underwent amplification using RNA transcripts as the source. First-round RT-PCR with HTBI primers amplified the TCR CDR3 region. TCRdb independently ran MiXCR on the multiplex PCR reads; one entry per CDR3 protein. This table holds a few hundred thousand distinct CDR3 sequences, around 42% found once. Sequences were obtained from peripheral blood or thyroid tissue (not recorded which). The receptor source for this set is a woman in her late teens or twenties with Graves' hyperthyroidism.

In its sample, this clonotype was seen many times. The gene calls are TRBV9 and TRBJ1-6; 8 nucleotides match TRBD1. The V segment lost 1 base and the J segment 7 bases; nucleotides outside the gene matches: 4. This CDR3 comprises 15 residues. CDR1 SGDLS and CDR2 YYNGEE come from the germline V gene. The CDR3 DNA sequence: TGTGCCAGCAGCGTACTCCAGGGGGCCAATTCACCCCTCCACTTT. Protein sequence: CASSVLQGANSPLHF.

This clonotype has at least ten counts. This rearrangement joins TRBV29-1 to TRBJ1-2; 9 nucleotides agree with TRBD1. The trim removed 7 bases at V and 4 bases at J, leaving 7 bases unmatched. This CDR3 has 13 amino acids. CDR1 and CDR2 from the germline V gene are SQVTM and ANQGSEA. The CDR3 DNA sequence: TGCAGCGATGGGGACAGGGCAGGCTATGGCTACACCTTC. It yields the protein CSDGDRAGYGYTF.

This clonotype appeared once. CDR3 sequence: CASSRGRYTDTQYF. In nucleotides, the CDR3 is TGTGCCAGTAGCAGGGGTCGGTACACAGATACGCAGTATTTT. This rearrangement joins TRBV19 to TRBJ2-3, with D possibly TRBD1 on 6 matching bases. This CDR3 is built from 14 residues. Trimming removed 6 bases at V and 2 bases at J, with 12 bases between. Germline V gene sequence: CDR1 LNHDA, CDR2 SQIVND (reference sequence). The full variable domain, with the rest looked up from reference TRBV19 and TRBJ2-3, is DGGITQSPKYLFRKEGQNVTLSCEQNLNHDAMYWYRQDPGQGLRLIYYSQIVNDFQKGDIAEGYSVSREKKESFPLTVTSAQKNPTAFYLCASSRGRYTDTQYFGPGTRLTVL.

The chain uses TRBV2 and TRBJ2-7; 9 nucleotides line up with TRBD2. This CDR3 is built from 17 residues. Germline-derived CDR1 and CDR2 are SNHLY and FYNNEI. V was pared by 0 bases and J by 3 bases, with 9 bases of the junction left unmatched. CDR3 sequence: CASSEALLGSGSYEQYF. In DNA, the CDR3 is TGTGCCAGCAGTGAAGCGCTCCTGGGTAGCGGGAGCTACGAGCAGTACTTC.

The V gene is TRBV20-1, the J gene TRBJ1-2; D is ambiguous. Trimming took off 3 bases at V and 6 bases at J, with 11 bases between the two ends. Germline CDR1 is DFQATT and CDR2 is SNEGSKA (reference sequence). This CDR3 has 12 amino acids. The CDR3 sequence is CSASRGIDGYTF. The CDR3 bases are TGCAGTGCTAGTAGAGGGATCGATGGCTACACCTTC.

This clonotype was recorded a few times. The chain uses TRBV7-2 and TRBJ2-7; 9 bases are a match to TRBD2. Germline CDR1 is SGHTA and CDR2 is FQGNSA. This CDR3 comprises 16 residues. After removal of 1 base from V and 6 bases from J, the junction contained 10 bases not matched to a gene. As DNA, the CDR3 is TGTGCCAGCAGCTTAGATCGCTTTAGCGGGAGTACCGAGCAGTACTTC. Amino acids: CASSLDRFSGSTEQYF.

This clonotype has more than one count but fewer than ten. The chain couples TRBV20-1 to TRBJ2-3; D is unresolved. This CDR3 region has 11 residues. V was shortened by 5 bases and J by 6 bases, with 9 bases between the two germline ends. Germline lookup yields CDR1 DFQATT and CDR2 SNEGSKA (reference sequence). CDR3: CSAEHGDTQYF. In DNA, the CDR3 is TGCAGTGCTGAACACGGCGATACGCAGTATTTT.

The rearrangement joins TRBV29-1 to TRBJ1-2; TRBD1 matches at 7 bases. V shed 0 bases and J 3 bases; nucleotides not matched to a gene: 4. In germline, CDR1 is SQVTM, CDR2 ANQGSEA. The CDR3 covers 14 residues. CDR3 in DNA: TGCAGCGTTGAAGAACGAGGGGGCGACTATGGCTACACCTTC. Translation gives CSVEERGGDYGYTF.

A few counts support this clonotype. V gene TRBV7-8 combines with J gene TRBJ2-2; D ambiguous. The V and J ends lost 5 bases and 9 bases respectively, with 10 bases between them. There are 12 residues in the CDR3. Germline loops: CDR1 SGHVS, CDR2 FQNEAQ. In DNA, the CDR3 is TGTGCCAGCAGCCCTGGTCCTAGGGAGCTGTTTTTT. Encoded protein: CASSPGPRELFF.

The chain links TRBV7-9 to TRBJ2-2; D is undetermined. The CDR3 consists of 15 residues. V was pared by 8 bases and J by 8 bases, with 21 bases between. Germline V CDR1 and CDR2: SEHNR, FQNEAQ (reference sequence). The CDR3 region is CASSRSLSGLGELFF. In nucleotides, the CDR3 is TGTGCCAGCTCGCGAAGCTTGTCCGGCTTGGGGGAGCTGTTTTTT.

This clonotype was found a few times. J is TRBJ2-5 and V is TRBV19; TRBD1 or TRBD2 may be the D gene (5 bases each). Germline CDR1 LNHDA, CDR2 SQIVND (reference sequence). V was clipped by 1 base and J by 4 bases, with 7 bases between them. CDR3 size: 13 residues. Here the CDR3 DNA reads TGTGCCAGTAGTATAGGGGGACCAGAGACCCAGTACTTC. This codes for CASSIGGPETQYF.

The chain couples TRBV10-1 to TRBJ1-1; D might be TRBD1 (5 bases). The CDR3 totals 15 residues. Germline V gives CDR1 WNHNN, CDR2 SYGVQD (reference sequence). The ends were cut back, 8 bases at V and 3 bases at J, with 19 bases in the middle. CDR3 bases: TGCGCCAGCTTGCCGGGAGGGGTTTTAGACACTGAAGCTTTCTTT. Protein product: CASLPGGVLDTEAFF.

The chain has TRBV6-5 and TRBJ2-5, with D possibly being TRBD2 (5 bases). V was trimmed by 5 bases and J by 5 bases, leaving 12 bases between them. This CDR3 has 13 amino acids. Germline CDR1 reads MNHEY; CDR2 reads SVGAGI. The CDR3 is CASSRPRGETQYF. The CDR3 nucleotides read TGTGCCAGCAGTAGGCCCAGAGGGGAGACCCAGTACTTC.

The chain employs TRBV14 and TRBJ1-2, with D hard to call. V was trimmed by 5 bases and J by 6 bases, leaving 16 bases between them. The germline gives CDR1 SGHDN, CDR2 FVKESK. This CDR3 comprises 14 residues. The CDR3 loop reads CASSAVRARDGYTF. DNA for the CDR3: TGTGCCAGCAGCGCAGTAAGGGCACGGGATGGCTACACCTTC.

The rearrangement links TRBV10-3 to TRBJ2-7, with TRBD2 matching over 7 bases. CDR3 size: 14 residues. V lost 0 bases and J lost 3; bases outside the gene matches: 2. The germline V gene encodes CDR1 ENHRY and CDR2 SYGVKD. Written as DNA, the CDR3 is TGTGCCATCAGTGAGTCTCTAGCGGTCTACGAGCAGTACTTC. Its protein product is CAISESLAVYEQYF.

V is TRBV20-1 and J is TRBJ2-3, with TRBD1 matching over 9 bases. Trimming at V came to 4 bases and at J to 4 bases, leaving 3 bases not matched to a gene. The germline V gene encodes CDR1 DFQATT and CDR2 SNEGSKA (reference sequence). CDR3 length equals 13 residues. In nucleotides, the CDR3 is TGCAGTGCTAAAACAGGGGGCGCAGATACGCAGTATTTT. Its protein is CSAKTGGADTQYF.

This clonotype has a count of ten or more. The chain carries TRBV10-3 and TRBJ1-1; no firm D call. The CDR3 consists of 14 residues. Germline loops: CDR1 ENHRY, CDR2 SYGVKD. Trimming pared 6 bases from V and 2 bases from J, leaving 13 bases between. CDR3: CAIREIGLNTEAFF. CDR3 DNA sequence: TGTGCCATCAGGGAAATAGGGCTTAACACTGAAGCTTTCTTT.

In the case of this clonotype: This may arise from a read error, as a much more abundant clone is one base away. The DNA of the CDR3 is TGCAGCGTGGCCCCCACTGGATACTCCTACGAGCAGTACTTC. The encoded protein is CSVAPTGYSYEQYF. V is TRBV29-1 and J is TRBJ2-7; D remains unclear. Trimming removed 6 bases from V and 0 bases from J, with 15 bases in between. The CDR3 consists of 14 residues. Germline V CDR1 and CDR2: SQVTM, ANQGSEA.

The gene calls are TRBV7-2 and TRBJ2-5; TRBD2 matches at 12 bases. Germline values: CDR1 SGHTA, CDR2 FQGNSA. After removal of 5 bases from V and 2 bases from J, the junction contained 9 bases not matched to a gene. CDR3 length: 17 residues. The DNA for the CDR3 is TGTGCCAGCAGCCGTCGACTAGCGGGAGTCCGTCAAGAGACCCAGTACTTC. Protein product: CASSRRLAGVRQETQYF.

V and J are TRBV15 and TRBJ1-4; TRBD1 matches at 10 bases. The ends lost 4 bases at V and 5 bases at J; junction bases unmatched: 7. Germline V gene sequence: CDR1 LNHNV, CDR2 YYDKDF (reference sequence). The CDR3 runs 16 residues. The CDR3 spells CATSNHGTGDNEKLFF. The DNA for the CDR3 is TGTGCCACCAGCAACCACGGGACAGGGGACAATGAAAAACTGTTTTTT.

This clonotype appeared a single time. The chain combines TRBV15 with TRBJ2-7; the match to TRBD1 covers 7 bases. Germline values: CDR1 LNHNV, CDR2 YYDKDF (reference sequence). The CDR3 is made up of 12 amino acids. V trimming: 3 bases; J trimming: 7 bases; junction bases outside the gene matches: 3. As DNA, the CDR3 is TGTGCCACCAGCAGCCAACAGGGGGAGCAGTACTTC. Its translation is CATSSQQGEQYF. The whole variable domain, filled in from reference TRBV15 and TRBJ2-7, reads DAMVIQNPRYQVTQFGKPVTLSCSQTLNHNVMYWYQQKSSQAPKLLFHYYDKDFNNEADTPDNFQSRRPNTSFCFLDIRSPGLGDTAMYLCATSSQQGEQYFGPGTRLTVT.